This T cell receptor beta chain derives from a study of OX40 agonist ivuxolimab in advanced cancers. Across the whole study: Across the patients, intravenous ivuxolimab was delivered every 2 weeks at 0.01 to 10 mg/kg. Three patients showed partial responses: one hepatocellular carcinoma and two cutaneous melanoma cases. Overall study findings and caveats: At doses 0.1 to 3.0 mg/kg, CD4+ and CD8+ clones expanded.

Comment on this clone: The antigen remains unidentified.

The CDR3 is 13 amino acids. The germline gives CDR1 SGHRS, CDR2 YFSETQ. Trimming left V 4 bases short and J 7 bases short, with 12 bases between. Profiling relied on immunoSEQ multiplex PCR, and the TCRdb table lists in-frame clones only, not all of them. Altogether fewer than 85,000 clones are present, approximately 91% being singletons, with the ten largest covering 0.55% to 0.8%. V usage is TRBV5-1 and J usage is TRBJ2-4, with a possible D match to TRBD2 (5 bases). The sequence derives from an adult with an advanced solid tumor such as melanoma, head and neck, liver or kidney cancer. The sequencing here drew on CD4+ or CD8+ T cells sorted from blood, taken in a trial of the OX40 agonist ivuxolimab. The CDR3: CASSLGPGNIQYF. As DNA, the CDR3 is TGCGCCAGCAGCCTAGGTCCGGGGAACATTCAGTACTTC.